This TCR beta chain was documented in a study of molecular identifiers for immune sequencing clone quantification. Study-level results: Clones above 20 RNA copies contained over 97% of effector molecules and under 1% of naive molecules. Among about a million naive cells, spiked Jurkat TCR RNA from a single cell was reportedly detectable.

With regard to this clonotype: Its antigen is as yet unknown.

When naive CD8 T cells were sorted, they were gated as CD8+CD4-CCR7+CD45RA+. The germline V and J ends were trimmed by 8 bases and 4 bases, with 11 bases remaining between them. The CDR3 totals 13 residues. As previously described, bulk TCR libraries were made using listed TCR primers. One entry per CDR3 protein results from TCRdb running MiXCR on the PCR reads. The sample shows more than 250,000 distinct CDR3 sequences, about 21% of them seen only once. This clonotype originated in a human donor in good health. Some libraries in this study had Jurkat cell RNA spiked in. The sample consisted of naive CD8+ T cells from blood, with Jurkat cell RNA spiked in. The subset denotes: FACS-sorted CD8+CD4-CCR7+CD45RA+ naive T cells. V gene TRBV12-3 or TRBV12-4 combines with J gene TRBJ2-2; D tentatively reads TRBD1 or TRBD2 (5 bases each). DNA of the CDR3: TGTGCCAGCCCCAGGGAGCCCACCGGGGAGCTGTTTTTT. Translated: CASPREPTGELFF.